The 32 T cell receptor beta chains below all came from one sample that was sequenced in a study of T cells after posttransplantation cyclophosphamide. The naive gate required viable CD3+CD4+ or CD3+CD8+ cells with CCR7+CD45RA+CD45RO-CD95-CD27+CD28+ phenotype. Clones were read by immunoSEQ multiplex PCR, and TCRdb kept only the in-frame ones, dropping some. The sample lists approximately 15,000 clones, around 94% occurring once. Sequenced: naive CD4+ T cells sorted from blood. The receptors stem from a woman aged 45-65 years in good health and a related stem cell transplant donor.

The CDR3 DNA reads as TGTGCCAGCAGCTTAGTCGCGAGAGAGACCCAGTACTTC. Protein product: CASSLVARETQYF. The chain uses TRBV11-2 and TRBJ2-5; D is undetermined. The CDR3 length is 13 residues. Germline CDR1 and CDR2: SGHAT and FQNNGV. Trimming stripped 1 base from V and 4 bases from J, with 7 bases between.

The table lists this clone with a count of one. This chain connects TRBV5-6 to TRBJ2-1, with 10 nucleotides matching TRBD2. Trimming cost V 4 bases and J 9 bases; bases outside gene matches: 10. Germline V gene data show CDR1 as SGHDT and CDR2 as YYEEEE. The CDR3 covers 15 residues. CDR3 in amino acids: CASSRRASGSSEQFF. CDR3 coding DNA: TGTGCCAGCAGCCGTAGGGCTAGCGGGAGTAGTGAGCAGTTCTTC.

The chain has TRBV28 and TRBJ2-7, with D unresolved. The V gene lost 7 bases and the J gene lost 1 base, with 11 bases spanning the gap. The CDR3 totals 13 residues. The V gene's germline CDR1 is MDHEN and CDR2 SYDVKM. The DNA of the CDR3 is TGTGCCAGCATTAGCACGGGTTCCTACGAGCAGTACTTC. This translates into CASISTGSYEQYF.

The chain uses TRBV19 and TRBJ1-5; D not resolved. Trimming took 7 bases from V and 6 from J, leaving 16 bases between them. The CDR3 is 14 residues long. Germline V gene sequence: CDR1 LNHDA, CDR2 SQIVND (reference sequence). CDR3 amino acids: CASTLTGGSQPQHF. CDR3 DNA: TGTGCCAGTACCCTAACGGGTGGGAGTCAGCCCCAGCATTTT.

The chain employs TRBV7-9 and TRBJ2-1; 7 positions agree with TRBD1. Germline loops: CDR1 SEHNR, CDR2 FQNEAQ (reference sequence). Losses at the gene ends were 4 bases for V and 5 bases for J; bases not matched to a gene: 2. The CDR3 has 13 amino acids. The CDR3 is CASSWTGNNEQFF. The CDR3 DNA sequence: TGTGCCAGCAGCTGGACAGGTAACAATGAGCAGTTCTTC.

CDR3 sequence reads: CASSVGAVRGSAGGSVNEQFF. In nucleotides, the CDR3 is TGTGCCAGCAGCGTAGGAGCGGTGAGGGGGTCAGCGGGAGGTTCGGTTAATGAGCAGTTCTTC. This chain uses TRBV9 with TRBJ2-1; 9 bases line up with TRBD2. The V gene end was trimmed by 0 bases and the J gene end by 7 bases; junction bases not matched to a gene: 23. Germline V CDR1 and CDR2: SGDLS, YYNGEE. This CDR3 spans 21 amino acids.

V usage is TRBV30 and J usage is TRBJ2-7; 9 bases map to TRBD1. The CDR3 is 14 residues long. The germline V gene has CDR1 GTSNPN and CDR2 SVGIG (reference sequence). With V trimmed by 8 bases and J by 3 bases, 11 bases remained unmatched. The CDR3 region has the DNA TGTGCCCCTGCAAGGGACAGGGATGACTACGAGCAGTACTTC. Translated: CAPARDRDDYEQYF. Filled out from reference TRBV30 and TRBJ2-7, the complete variable domain reads SQTIHQWPATLVQPVGSPLSLECTVEGTSNPNLYWYRQAAGRGLQLLFYSVGIGQISSEVPQNLSASRPQDRQFILSSKKLLLSDSGFYLCAPARDRDDYEQYFGPGTRLTVT.

The chain has TRBV28 and TRBJ1-1; D not resolved. Germline V CDR1 and CDR2: MDHEN, SYDVKM. V was pared by 6 bases and J by 2 bases, with 7 bases between. This CDR3 has 12 residues. In nucleotides, the CDR3 is TGTGCCAGCAGGGCGGGCAACACTGAAGCTTTCTTT. Translated, it gives CASRAGNTEAFF.

The sample holds one count of this clone. The rearrangement links TRBV6-4 to TRBJ2-7; 10 nucleotides agree with TRBD2. This CDR3 comprises 14 residues. Germline CDR1 MRHNA, CDR2 SNTAGT. J gave up 4 bases and V 5 bases, and 5 bases lay outside the gene matches. The CDR3 sequence: CASSFTSGTYEQYF. The DNA for the CDR3 is TGTGCCAGCAGTTTTACTAGCGGGACATACGAGCAGTACTTC.

The chain recombines TRBV5-1 with TRBJ2-5; 8 positions match TRBD1. The CDR3 loop spans 14 amino acids. CDR1 SGHRS and CDR2 YFSETQ come from the germline V gene. The V and J ends lost 4 bases and 5 bases, in that order; junction bases with no gene match: 7. The CDR3 is CASSLQGAGETQYF. The CDR3 region has the DNA TGCGCCAGCAGCCTGCAGGGGGCGGGGGAGACCCAGTACTTC.

The rearrangement joins TRBV7-8 to TRBJ1-3; tentative D call: TRBD1 (5 bases). Germline CDR1 is SGHVS and CDR2 is FQNEAQ. The CDR3 is made up of 19 amino acids. Trimming shortened V by 2 bases and J by 0 bases, and 20 bases separated the two germline ends. The CDR3 spells CASSLLRWGDLLSGNTIYF. In DNA, the CDR3 is TGTGCCAGCAGCTTACTTAGATGGGGGGACTTACTCTCTGGAAACACCATATATTTT.

The chain joins TRBV9 to TRBJ2-7; 10 bases map to TRBD2. Germline trimming cut 4 bases from V and 7 bases from J; bases unmatched to any gene: 17. Germline V CDR1 and CDR2: SGDLS, YYNGEE. This CDR3 contains 17 residues. The chain's CDR3 is CASSKRQGLAGAVEQYF. As DNA, the CDR3 is TGTGCCAGCAGCAAGAGACAGGGGCTAGCGGGGGCCGTGGAGCAGTACTTC.

The chain recombines TRBV19 with TRBJ1-5, with 10 bases lining up with TRBD1. The CDR3 has 13 amino acids. V lost 8 bases and J lost 5; bases outside the gene matches: 3. CDR1 and CDR2 (germline): LNHDA, SQIVND (reference sequence). This chain's CDR3 is CASCDRGHQPQHF. DNA of the CDR3: TGTGCCAGTTGTGACAGGGGGCATCAGCCCCAGCATTTT.

J is TRBJ2-1 and V is TRBV7-3; unclear D gene. There are 15 residues in the CDR3. Germline V gene data show CDR1 as SGHTA and CDR2 as FQGTGA. Deletions cut 1 base from V and 6 bases from J, with 13 bases between. The CDR3 region is CASSLRPPPVNEQFF. Here the CDR3 DNA reads TGTGCCAGCAGCTTAAGGCCCCCCCCCGTCAATGAGCAGTTCTTC.

J is TRBJ2-7 and V is TRBV7-9; unclear D gene. V lost 2 bases and J lost 1, with 9 bases in between. CDR1 is SEHNR, CDR2 FQNEAQ, per germline (reference sequence). This CDR3 is 14 amino acids long. The CDR3 reads CASSLFTASYEQYF. DNA for the CDR3: TGTGCCAGCAGCTTATTCACAGCATCCTACGAGCAGTACTTC.

The V call is TRBV5-1, the J call TRBJ2-3, with D uncertain. CDR1 is SGHRS and CDR2 is YFSETQ in the germline V gene. This CDR3 is 14 amino acids long. Trimming shortened V by 0 bases and J by 3 bases, and 8 bases separated the two germline ends. The CDR3 bases are TGCGCCAGCAGCTTGGAGTCAGGAACAGATACGCAGTATTTT. This encodes CASSLESGTDTQYF.

The chain couples TRBV7-2 to TRBJ2-3; TRBD2 matches at 9 bases. Germline V gene data show CDR1 as SGHTA and CDR2 as FQGNSA. This CDR3 comprises 14 residues. With 1 base clipped from V and 6 bases from J, the junction kept 2 bases outside the gene matches. As DNA, the CDR3 is TGTGCCAGCAGCTTAGGGACTAGCGTTGATACGCAGTATTTT. Residues: CASSLGTSVDTQYF.

This clone was detected only once. The rearrangement links TRBV7-2 to TRBJ2-1; D is uncertain. The CDR3 is 15 amino acids. Germline-derived CDR1 and CDR2 are SGHTA and FQGNSA. V was pared by 2 bases and J by 0 bases, with 8 bases between. CDR3 sequence (DNA): TGTGCCAGCAGCTTAAGTAGGAGCTCCTACAATGAGCAGTTCTTC. As protein: CASSLSRSSYNEQFF.

This chain uses TRBV15 with TRBJ1-5; a weak D match, TRBD1 (5 bases). Germline CDR1 reads LNHNV; CDR2 reads YYDKDF (reference sequence). This CDR3 is 13 amino acids long. V was cut by 0 bases and J by 6 bases, with 6 bases left in between. The DNA for the CDR3 is TGTGCCACCAGCAGAGAAAGGGGTCAGCCCCAGCATTTT. It yields the protein CATSRERGQPQHF.

The CDR3 coding sequence is TGTGCCAGCAACTCTATTCGGGGGGCAAGCTATGGCTACACCTTC. Its translation is CASNSIRGASYGYTF. The V call is TRBV7-8, the J call TRBJ1-2, with D possibly matching TRBD1 (6 bases). Germline V gene sequence: CDR1 SGHVS, CDR2 FQNEAQ. V lost 7 bases to trimming and J lost 4 bases, with 19 bases between them. There are 15 residues in the CDR3. The full variable domain, with the rest looked up from reference TRBV7-8 and TRBJ1-2, is GAGVSQSPRYKVAKRGQDVALRCDPISGHVSLFWYQQALGQGPEFLTYFQNEAQLDKSGLPSDRFFAERPEGSVSTLKIQRTQQEDSAVYLCASNSIRGASYGYTFGSGTRLTVV.

In its sample, this clone was seen once. The chain uses TRBV5-1 and TRBJ1-6; D ambiguous. Germline V gives CDR1 SGHRS, CDR2 YFSETQ. The CDR3 length is 14 residues. The V gene lost 0 bases and the J gene lost 6 bases, with 7 bases spanning the gap. The CDR3 loop reads CASSLGGSNSPLHF. The CDR3 region has the DNA TGCGCCAGCAGCTTGGGAGGGAGTAATTCACCCCTCCACTTT.

The chain has TRBV9 and TRBJ2-1; TRBD2 agrees at 11 bases. There are 15 residues in the CDR3. Per the germline V gene, CDR1 is SGDLS and CDR2 is YYNGEE. With V trimmed by 0 bases and J by 4 bases, 0 bases remained unmatched. The CDR3 sequence is CASSVASGGYNEQFF. In nucleotides, the CDR3 is TGTGCCAGCAGCGTAGCTAGCGGGGGGTACAATGAGCAGTTCTTC.

The rearrangement links TRBV6-4 to TRBJ1-1; possibly TRBD1 for D (6 bases). Germline V lookup: CDR1 MRHNA, CDR2 SNTAGT. The CDR3 spans 16 residues. The V and J ends lost 6 bases and 4 bases respectively, with 21 bases between them. CDR3 in DNA: TGTGCCAGCAGGCCTCAAATCGGGGGGCTAGGCACTGAAGCTTTCTTT. This translates into CASRPQIGGLGTEAFF.

The V call is TRBV15, the J call TRBJ2-5; 7 nucleotides agree with TRBD2. Trimming at V came to 8 bases and at J to 0 bases, leaving 3 bases not matched to a gene. Germline CDR1 is LNHNV and CDR2 is YYDKDF (reference sequence). CDR3 length equals 13 residues. CDR3 protein: CATGEGYQETQYF. CDR3 bases: TGTGCCACCGGGGAGGGGTACCAAGAGACCCAGTACTTC.

V is TRBV5-1 and J is TRBJ2-3; D gene unclear. Germline V CDR1 and CDR2: SGHRS, YFSETQ. This CDR3 spans 15 amino acids. Trimming stripped 2 bases from V and 1 base from J, with 11 bases between. The CDR3: CASSFERMGTDTQYF. CDR3 DNA sequence: TGCGCCAGCAGCTTCGAGAGGATGGGCACAGATACGCAGTATTTT. Using reference TRBV5-1 and TRBJ2-3 for the parts outside the CDR3, the full variable domain is KAGVTQTPRYLIKTRGQQVTLSCSPISGHRSVSWYQQTPGQGLQFLFEYFSETQRNKGNFPGRFSGRQFSNSRSEMNVSTLELGDSALYLCASSFERMGTDTQYFGPGTRLTVL.

The J gene is TRBJ1-3, the V gene TRBV5-6; D remains ambiguous. This CDR3 has 17 amino acids. V was shortened by 0 bases and J by 0 bases, with 13 bases between the two germline ends. Looked up from germline, CDR1 is SGHDT and CDR2 is YYEEEE. Here the CDR3 reads CASSLGTHRPSGNTIYF. In DNA, the CDR3 is TGTGCCAGCAGCTTGGGAACCCACAGACCCTCTGGAAACACCATATATTTT.

The gene calls are TRBV6-5 and TRBJ2-3; tentatively, D is TRBD2 (6 bases). This CDR3 contains 16 residues. Deletions cut 0 bases from V and 1 base from J, with 11 bases between. Germline-derived CDR1 and CDR2 are MNHEY and SVGAGI. The CDR3 DNA reads as TGTGCCAGCAGTTACTCGATGCGGAGGGGCACAGATACGCAGTATTTT. This codes for CASSYSMRRGTDTQYF.

V is TRBV5-1 and J is TRBJ2-1; 12 positions agree with TRBD2. The germline gives CDR1 SGHRS, CDR2 YFSETQ. This CDR3 has 17 residues. J gave up 6 bases and V 3 bases, and 10 bases lay outside the gene matches. CDR3 sequence reads: CASSSSLTSGRVNEQFF. Here the CDR3 DNA reads TGCGCCAGCAGCTCCTCGTTGACTAGCGGGAGAGTCAATGAGCAGTTCTTC.

This chain connects TRBV4-2 to TRBJ1-1, with 7 bases fitting TRBD1. Germline CDR1 is LGHNA and CDR2 is YNFKEQ. The length of the CDR3 is 13 residues. J lost 7 bases, V lost 5 bases, and 7 bases had no gene match. Here the CDR3 reads CASSRETGLEAFF. CDR3 coding DNA: TGTGCCAGCAGCAGAGAGACAGGGCTTGAAGCTTTCTTT.

The rearrangement links TRBV5-5 to TRBJ2-7; 7 bases match TRBD1. In germline, CDR1 is SGHKS, CDR2 YYEKEE (reference sequence). The V gene end was trimmed by 3 bases and the J gene end by 6 bases; junction bases not matched to a gene: 12. This CDR3 spans 15 amino acids. The CDR3 loop is CASSYGTGQSCEQYF. The CDR3 bases are TGTGCCAGCAGCTACGGGACGGGACAGAGCTGCGAGCAGTACTTC.

The gene calls are TRBV19 and TRBJ2-3, with 7 bases aligning to TRBD1. CDR3 length equals 12 residues. Per germline, CDR1 LNHDA and CDR2 SQIVND (reference sequence). V shed 4 bases, J shed 7 bases, and the junction held 2 bases outside the gene matches. Written as DNA, the CDR3 is TGTGCCAGTAGTACACAGGGGAATACGCAGTATTTT. Translating it yields CASSTQGNTQYF.

V is TRBV5-4 and J is TRBJ2-5; TRBD1 might be the D (6 bases). The CDR3 is 14 amino acids. V was clipped by 2 bases and J by 5 bases, with 13 bases between them. From germline, CDR1 is SGHNT and CDR2 YYREEE (reference sequence). CDR3 residues: CASSFGTGWETQYF. The CDR3 coding sequence is TGTGCCAGCAGCTTCGGCACAGGGTGGGAGACCCAGTACTTC.